The clone carrying this TCR beta chain was observed at least ten times. What it recognizes is unknown. TCRdb itself ran the reads through MiXCR, one entry per CDR3 protein. The data contain under 90,000 distinct CDR3 sequences, approximately 22% of them singletons. The CDR3 totals 18 residues. CDR1 and CDR2 from the germline V gene are SGHTA and FQGNSA. The germline V and J ends were trimmed by 1 base and 0 bases, with 13 bases remaining between them. The data originate from a study of T cell repertoires in cytomegalovirus infection. Study as a whole: Indications came from public TCR beta signatures; they pointed to CMV infection and to a matching HLA type. The study, taken as a whole, reports: Frequencies of public TCR beta families were cumulated, and this identified carriers of CMV plus the relevant HLA. The ex vivo response showed dominance by HLA-C-restricted CMV-specific TCR beta clonotypes.

Sample: PBMCs, sequenced either directly or after in vitro stimulation (not recorded which). The chain has TRBV7-2 and TRBJ2-6; D unresolved. The sequence was collected from a human donor in good health (CMV status not recorded). Some clones in this sample may be carry-over from other donors' samples. The CDR3 reads CASSLDSGRPSGANVLTF. The CDR3 DNA is TGTGCCAGCAGCTTAGATTCAGGTCGGCCCTCTGGGGCCAACGTCCTGACTTTC. Full variable domain (rest looked up from reference TRBV7-2 and TRBJ2-6): GAGVSQSPSNKVTEKGKDVELRCDPISGHTALYWYRQSLGQGLEFLIYFQGNSAPDKSGLPSDRFSAERTGGSVSTLTIQRTQQEDSAVYLCASSLDSGRPSGANVLTFGAGSRLTVL.